The TCR beta chain under discussion was sequenced for a study of T cells after yellow fever vaccination. From the 5' RACE reads, TCRdb called clonotypes with MiXCR, one entry per CDR3 protein. The sample yields roughly 310,000 distinct CDR3 sequences, about 8.7% seen once. This clonotype was picked up many times. The clonotype originates from a man aged 18 to 30 who received the YFV17D yellow fever vaccine. The material was PBMCs, obtained on the day of the first yellow fever vaccination.

CDR3 DNA: TGCAGTGCCACAGGGGGCCACCAAAACATTCAGTACTTC. It is translated as CSATGGHQNIQYF. The V gene is TRBV20-1, the J gene TRBJ2-4; 9 nucleotides align to TRBD1. This CDR3 contains 13 residues. Trimming took 6 bases from V and 5 from J; bases not matched to a gene: 5. CDR1 is DFQATT, CDR2 SNEGSKA, per germline (reference sequence).